This is a list of T cell receptor beta chains from one sample in a study of blood T cells in healthy people across ages. TCRdb analysed the 5' RACE reads with MiXCR anew, one entry per CDR3 protein. The sample has 650,000 to 1,000,000 distinct CDR3 sequences; around 36% are singletons. The sample taken for sequencing was blood. The receptors were sampled from a man younger than 35 in good health. The CDR3 runs from the conserved cysteine through the conserved F or W. A D gene is named only where the DNA matches it firmly. Rows may omit the clone size; those that give it use once, few, many or a size class.

V gene	clone size	J gene	D gene	CDR3 protein	CDR3 DNA
TRBV6-2/TRBV6-3	few	TRBJ1-2	-	CASSTPYPGHLLSGYTF	TGTGCCAGCAGTACTCCGTATCCGGGACATCTTTTGAGTGGCTACACCTTC
TRBV9	-	TRBJ2-3	-	CASSALRGGDTQYF	TGTGCCAGCAGCGCCCTCAGGGGGGGTGATACGCAGTATTTT
TRBV4-3	-	TRBJ1-2	TRBD1	CASSPKTGWPDYTF	TGCGCCAGCAGCCCCAAGACAGGGTGGCCTGACTACACCTTC
TRBV6-2/TRBV6-3	-	TRBJ2-7	-	CASRDVGSHHEQYF	TGTGCCAGCAGGGACGTGGGATCCCACCACGAGCAGTACTTC
TRBV2	few	TRBJ1-5	TRBD1	CASSDRDSNQPQHF	TGTGCCAGCAGCGACAGGGATAGCAATCAGCCCCAGCATTTT
TRBV7-9	-	TRBJ1-1	-	CASSYTGRLNTEAFF	TGTGCCAGCAGCTACACGGGACGTTTGAACACTGAAGCTTTCTTT
TRBV6-6	-	TRBJ2-3	TRBD1	CASSYPGTTGESDTQYF	TGTGCCAGCAGTTACCCTGGGACAACAGGGGAGTCAGATACGCAGTATTTT
TRBV25-1	-	TRBJ1-1	TRBD1	CASSAPTGGPTEAFF	TGTGCCAGCAGTGCCCCCACAGGGGGGCCCACTGAAGCTTTCTTT
TRBV2	many	TRBJ2-1	-	CASGRDVSYNEQFF	TGTGCCAGCGGCCGGGACGTCTCCTACAATGAGCAGTTCTTC
TRBV28	-	TRBJ1-2	-	CATTPGTAGDYGYTF	TGTGCCACCACTCCGGGGACGGCTGGTGACTATGGCTACACCTTC